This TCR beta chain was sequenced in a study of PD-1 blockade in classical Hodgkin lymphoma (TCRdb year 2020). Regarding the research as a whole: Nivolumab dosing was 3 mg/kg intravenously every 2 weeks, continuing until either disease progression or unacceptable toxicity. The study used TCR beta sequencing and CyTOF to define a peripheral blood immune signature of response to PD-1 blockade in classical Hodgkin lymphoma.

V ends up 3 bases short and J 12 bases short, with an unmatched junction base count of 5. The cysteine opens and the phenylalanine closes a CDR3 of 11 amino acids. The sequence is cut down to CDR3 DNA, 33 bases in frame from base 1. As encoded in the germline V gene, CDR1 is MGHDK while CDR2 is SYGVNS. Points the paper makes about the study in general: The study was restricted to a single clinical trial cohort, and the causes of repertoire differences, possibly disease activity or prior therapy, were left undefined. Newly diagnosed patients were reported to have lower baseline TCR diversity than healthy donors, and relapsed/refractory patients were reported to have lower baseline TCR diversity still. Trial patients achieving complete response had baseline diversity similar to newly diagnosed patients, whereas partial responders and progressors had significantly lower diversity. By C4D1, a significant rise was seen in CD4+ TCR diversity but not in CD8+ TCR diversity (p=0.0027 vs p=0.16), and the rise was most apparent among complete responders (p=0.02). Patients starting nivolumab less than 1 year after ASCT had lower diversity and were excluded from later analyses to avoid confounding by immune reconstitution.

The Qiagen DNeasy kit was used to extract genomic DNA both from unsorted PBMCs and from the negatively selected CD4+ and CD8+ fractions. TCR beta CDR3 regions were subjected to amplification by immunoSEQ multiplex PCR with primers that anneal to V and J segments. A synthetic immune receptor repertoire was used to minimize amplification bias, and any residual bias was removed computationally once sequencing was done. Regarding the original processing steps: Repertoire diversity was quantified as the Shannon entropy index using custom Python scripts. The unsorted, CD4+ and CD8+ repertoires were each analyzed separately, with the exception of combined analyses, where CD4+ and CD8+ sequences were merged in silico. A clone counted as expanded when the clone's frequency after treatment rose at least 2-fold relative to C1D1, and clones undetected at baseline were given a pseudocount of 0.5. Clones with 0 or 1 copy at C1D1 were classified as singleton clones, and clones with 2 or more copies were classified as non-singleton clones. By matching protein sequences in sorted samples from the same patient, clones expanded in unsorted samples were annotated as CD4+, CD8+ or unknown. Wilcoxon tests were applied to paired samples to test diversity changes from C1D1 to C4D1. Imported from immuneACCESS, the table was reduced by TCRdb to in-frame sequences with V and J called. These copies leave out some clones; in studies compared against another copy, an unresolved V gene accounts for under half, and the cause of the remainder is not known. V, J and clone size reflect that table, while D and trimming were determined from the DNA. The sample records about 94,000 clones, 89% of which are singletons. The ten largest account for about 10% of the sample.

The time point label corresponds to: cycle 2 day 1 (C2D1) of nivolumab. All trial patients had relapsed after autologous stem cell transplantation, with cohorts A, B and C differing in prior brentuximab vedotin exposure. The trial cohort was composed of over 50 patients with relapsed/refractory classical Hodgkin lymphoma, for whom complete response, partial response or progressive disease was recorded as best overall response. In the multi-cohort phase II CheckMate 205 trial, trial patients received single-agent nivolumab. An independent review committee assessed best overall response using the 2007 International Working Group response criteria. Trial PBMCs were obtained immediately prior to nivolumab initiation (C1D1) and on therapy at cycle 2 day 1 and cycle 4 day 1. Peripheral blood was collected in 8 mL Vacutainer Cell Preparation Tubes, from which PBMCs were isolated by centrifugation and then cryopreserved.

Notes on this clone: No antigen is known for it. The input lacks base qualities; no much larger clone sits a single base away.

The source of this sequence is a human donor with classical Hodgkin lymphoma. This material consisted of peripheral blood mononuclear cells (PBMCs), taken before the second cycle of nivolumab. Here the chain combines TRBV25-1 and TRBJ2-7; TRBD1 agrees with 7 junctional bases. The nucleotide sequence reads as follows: TGTGCCAGCAGTGACGGGGACAGTCCGTACTTC. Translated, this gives CASSDGDSPYF.